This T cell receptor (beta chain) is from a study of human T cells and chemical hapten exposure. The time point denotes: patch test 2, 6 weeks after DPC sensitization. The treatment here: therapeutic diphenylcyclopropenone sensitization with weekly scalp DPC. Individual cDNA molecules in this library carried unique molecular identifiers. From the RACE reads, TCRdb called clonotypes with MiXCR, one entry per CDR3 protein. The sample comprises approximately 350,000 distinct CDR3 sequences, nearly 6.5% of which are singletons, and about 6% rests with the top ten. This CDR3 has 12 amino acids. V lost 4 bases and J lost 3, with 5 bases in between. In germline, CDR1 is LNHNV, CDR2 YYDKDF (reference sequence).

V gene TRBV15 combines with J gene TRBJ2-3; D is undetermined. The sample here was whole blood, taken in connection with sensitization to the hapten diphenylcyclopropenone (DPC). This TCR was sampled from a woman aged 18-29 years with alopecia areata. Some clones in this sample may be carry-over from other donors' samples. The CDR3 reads CATSKYTDTQYF. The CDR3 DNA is TGTGCCACCAGCAAATATACAGATACGCAGTATTTT.